Listed below are T cell receptor beta chains from one sample, sequenced in a study of Tregs in tolerant kidney transplant recipients. The data were produced by immunoSEQ multiplex PCR, yet TCRdb's version contains in-frame clones alone and is incomplete. Of some 55,000 clones in the sample, around 83% were seen once. The sample was CD4+ T cells from blood. The receptors were sampled from a human donor in good health. Both conserved end residues are part of each CDR3. A D gene is named only where the DNA matches it firmly. The size field is filled for only some rows; it gives once, few, many or a size class.

TGTGCCAGCAGCTTGTCTTTGTTGGTCGGCGACGGTGAAAAACTGTTTTTT	CASSLSLLVGDGEKLFF	TRBV5-8	-	-	TRBJ1-4
TGTGCCAGCAGCTTCCCCCCTTTCTCTGGAAACACCATATATTTT	CASSFPPFSGNTIYF	TRBV7-2	-	-	TRBJ1-3
TGTGCCAGCAGCAGGGCCCAGAACACCGGGGAGCTGTTTTTT	CASSRAQNTGELFF	TRBV9	-	-	TRBJ2-2
TGTGCCAGCAGTTTTGGCCCATTATTACAGGGAACTGAAGCTTTCTTT	CASSFGPLLQGTEAFF	TRBV27	-	-	TRBJ1-1
TGTGCCAGCAGCCCCCTACGGGATTCCACCGGGGAGCTGTTTTTT	CASSPLRDSTGELFF	TRBV11-2	-	-	TRBJ2-2
TGTGCCAGCAGTGATCTTCCGGGACAGGGGCAGTACTTC	CASSDLPGQGQYF	TRBV25-1	-	TRBD1	TRBJ2-7
TGTGCCAGCAGCTTCTTAGGACAGGCGCCTGAAGCTTTCTTT	CASSFLGQAPEAFF	TRBV7-9	-	TRBD1	TRBJ1-1
TGTGCCAGCAGCTTAGAGGTAGCGGGGGCCATACAAGAGACCCAGTACTTC	CASSLEVAGAIQETQYF	TRBV7-2	-	TRBD2	TRBJ2-5
TGTGCCAGCTCACCAGGACTGCTGTCCTACGAGCAGTACTTC	CASSPGLLSYEQYF	TRBV18	-	-	TRBJ2-7
TGCGCCAGCGGGAAGCGACAGGGAGGGGATGGCTACACCTTC	CASGKRQGGDGYTF	TRBV5-1	medium-sized	TRBD1	TRBJ1-2
TGTGCCAGCAGTTCGCCCTGGACACAGCCTAGCGGGCCATTCTCCTACGAGCAGTACTTC	CASSSPWTQPSGPFSYEQYF	TRBV28	-	TRBD2	TRBJ2-7
TGTGCCTGGAGTCTGACAGGGGGTATAGGGCCCCAGCATTTT	CAWSLTGGIGPQHF	TRBV30	-	TRBD1	TRBJ1-5
TGTGCCAGCAGTGAAATGGCTCCGGGTCCGGCCGGGGAGCTGTTTTTT	CASSEMAPGPAGELFF	TRBV6-1	-	-	TRBJ2-2
TGTGCCAGCAGCAACGCAACCGGAACTAGCACAGATACGCAGTATTTT	CASSNATGTSTDTQYF	TRBV21-1	-	-	TRBJ2-3
TGTGCCAGCAGCTTCGGTAATCGAGGGGCGTTAAGCGGCTACACCTTC	CASSFGNRGALSGYTF	TRBV5-4	-	-	TRBJ1-2
TGTGCCTGGAGTTCAGGGCACTTTAATGAAAAACTGTTTTTT	CAWSSGHFNEKLFF	TRBV30	medium-sized	-	TRBJ1-4
TGTGCCTGGAGTGGGGCACCAGGCTACGAGCAGTACTTC	CAWSGAPGYEQYF	TRBV30	-	-	TRBJ2-7
TGTGCCACCGCCGGGACTAAGAACACCGGGGAGCTGTTTTTT	CATAGTKNTGELFF	TRBV10-3	-	TRBD2	TRBJ2-2
TGTGCCAGCAGGCACAGGGGCTTGAACACTGAAGCTTTCTTT	CASRHRGLNTEAFF	TRBV6-5	-	TRBD1	TRBJ1-1
TGTGCCAGCTCACCCACAATAAACCGGGACAATGAGCAGTTCTTC	CASSPTINRDNEQFF	TRBV18	once	-	TRBJ2-1
TGTGCCAGCTCGACAGTCCCTGGAAACACCATATATTTT	CASSTVPGNTIYF	TRBV19	once	-	TRBJ1-3
TGTGCCAGCAGTGAGGGAGGGGCGGAGTCTGAGACCCAGTACTTC	CASSEGGAESETQYF	TRBV2	medium-sized	TRBD2	TRBJ2-5
TGTGCCAGCAGCGTAGGTTATGACTACGAGCAGTACTTC	CASSVGYDYEQYF	TRBV9	once	-	TRBJ2-7